A single sample gave rise to the 21 T cell receptor beta chains below, sequenced in a study of T cell repertoires in cytomegalovirus infection. TCRdb processed the reads anew with MiXCR; each CDR3 protein has one entry. Among 650,000 to 900,000 distinct CDR3 sequences listed, 30% to 35% were seen once. These receptors have no known antigen. Material: cultured CD8+ T cells from PBMCs, obtained from culture after CMV antigen stimulation. Receptors were obtained from a human donor in good health (CMV status not recorded). Some clones in this sample may be carry-over from other donors' samples.

This chain joins TRBV7-9 and TRBJ2-3; 7 bases are a match to TRBD1. The CDR3 consists of 15 residues. The V and J ends lost 2 bases and 8 bases, in that order; junction bases with no gene match: 10. Germline V lookup: CDR1 SEHNR, CDR2 FQNEAQ (reference sequence). CDR3 DNA sequence: TGTGCCAGCAGCTTAAGAGGGGGCGACGCAGCTACGCAGTATTTT. Translation: CASSLRGGDAATQYF.

The chain uses TRBV6-2 or TRBV6-3 and TRBJ1-1; D is unclear. Trimming stripped 10 bases from V and 4 bases from J, with 10 bases between. Germline CDR1 is MNHEY and CDR2 is SVGEGT. This CDR3 spans 11 amino acids. Here the CDR3 reads CAISTFTEAFF. CDR3 in DNA: TGTGCCATATCGACGTTCACTGAAGCTTTCTTT.

This clonotype was counted between two and nine times. This rearrangement joins TRBV6-5 to TRBJ2-7; D may match TRBD1 or TRBD2 (5 bases each). From germline, CDR1 is MNHEY and CDR2 SVGAGI. The CDR3 runs 14 residues. The ends were cut back, 3 bases at V and 4 bases at J, with 13 bases in the middle. The CDR3 loop is CASSYGGDGYEQYV. The CDR3 DNA reads TGTGCCAGCAGTTATGGGGGAGACGGATACGAGCAGTACGTC.

This sequence joins TRBV25-1 and TRBJ1-1, with a tentative D call TRBD1 (6 bases). The V gene lost 2 bases and the J gene lost 8 bases, with 12 bases spanning the gap. Germline lookup yields CDR1 MGHDK and CDR2 SYGVNS. The CDR3 has 13 residues. The CDR3: CASSERGTTEAFF. The DNA for the CDR3 is TGTGCCAGCAGTGAACGTGGGACAACAGAAGCTTTCTTT.

This clonotype was detected only a few times. This chain connects TRBV10-3 to TRBJ2-5; no clear D. The V end lost 0 bases, the J end lost 0 bases, and 2 bases lay between the germline ends. The CDR3 covers 13 residues. Germline V lookup: CDR1 ENHRY, CDR2 SYGVKD. The CDR3 nucleotides read TGTGCCATCAGTGAGTCTGACCAAGAGACCCAGTACTTC. It is translated as CAISESDQETQYF.

This clonotype has just one count. This CDR3 is missing its conserved last phenylalanine or tryptophan, likely due to a read error. This chain connects TRBV6-6 to TRBJ2-1; 9 bases agree with TRBD1. J was trimmed by 6 bases and V by 7 bases; bases with no gene match: 4. The CDR3 runs to 13 residues. Germline CDR1 MNHNY, CDR2 SVGAGI (reference sequence). CDR3 sequence reads: CASKQGAGNEQFS. For the CDR3, the DNA is TGTGCCAGCAAACAGGGGGCAGGCAATGAGCAGTTCTCC.

CDR3 sequence (DNA): TGCGCCAGCAGCCAGGAGGAAAGCGGGGCTCGGTACATTCAGTACTTC. Translated, it gives CASSQEESGARYIQYF. The J gene is TRBJ2-4, the V gene TRBV4-1, with 7 bases lining up with TRBD2. The CDR3 spans 16 residues. The V segment lost 3 bases and the J segment 8 bases; nucleotides outside the gene matches: 13. Germline assignment: CDR1 MGHRA and CDR2 YSYEKL.

The V call is TRBV25-1, the J call TRBJ2-7, with a possible D match to TRBD1 (6 bases). The V gene lost 4 bases and the J gene lost 6 bases, with 10 bases spanning the gap. The CDR3 extends over 12 amino acids. Germline CDR1 is MGHDK and CDR2 is SYGVNS. The CDR3 sequence is CASSGDRREQYF. The CDR3 bases are TGTGCCAGCAGTGGTGACAGGCGCGAGCAGTACTTC.

This clonotype was counted between two and nine times. The chain links TRBV12-3 or TRBV12-4 to TRBJ1-2; D is undetermined. CDR3 length: 18 residues. With 3 bases removed from V and 0 bases from J, the gap between germline ends came to 20 bases. The CDR3 region is CASSFRVSDTTANYGYTF. CDR3 nucleotides: TGTGCCAGCAGTTTCCGTGTTTCAGACACAACCGCTAACTATGGCTACACCTTC.

This chain connects TRBV4-2 to TRBJ1-2, with D unclear. V was clipped by 0 bases and J by 8 bases, with 4 bases between them. CDR3 length equals 11 residues. Germline V gene lookup returns CDR1 LGHNA and CDR2 YNFKEQ. CDR3 amino acids: CASSQDRGYTF. CDR3 DNA: TGTGCCAGCAGCCAAGATCGGGGCTACACCTTC.

The chain couples TRBV15 to TRBJ2-1; 7 bases fit TRBD2. CDR1 and CDR2 (germline): LNHNV, YYDKDF (reference sequence). V dropped 6 bases and J dropped 5; count of bases not matched to a gene: 10. This CDR3 contains 15 residues. The CDR3 DNA sequence: TGTGCCACCAGGTTCGGAAGCGGGGAGAACAATGAGCAGTTCTTC. Translation gives CATRFGSGENNEQFF.

This clonotype was observed a few times. The V gene is TRBV5-8, the J gene TRBJ1-6; unclear D gene. The CDR3 runs to 15 residues. The V gene lost 6 bases and the J gene lost 14 bases, with 24 bases spanning the gap. Germline V CDR1 and CDR2: SGHTS, YDEGEE. The chain's CDR3 is CASTLGSRSGSTLHF. In nucleotides, the CDR3 is TGTGCCAGCACCCTTGGAAGCAGGAGCGGGAGCACCCTCCACTTT.

This clonotype has more than one count but fewer than ten. The genes are TRBV6-2 or TRBV6-3 and TRBJ1-5, with D unresolved. The CDR3 is 14 amino acids. Trimming shortened V by 7 bases and J by 4 bases, and 14 bases separated the two germline ends. Germline CDR1 MNHEY, CDR2 SVGEGT. Here the CDR3 DNA reads TGTGCCAGCACTTATCGTCCGGGGAATCAGCCCCAGCATTTT. This gives the protein CASTYRPGNQPQHF.

The chain has TRBV7-3 and TRBJ2-1; D may match TRBD1 or TRBD2 (5 bases each). This CDR3 comprises 15 residues. Trimming cost V 0 bases and J 8 bases, with 14 bases left between them. Germline assignment: CDR1 SGHTA and CDR2 FQGTGA. The CDR3: CASSLTRRGEHEQFF. The CDR3 bases are TGTGCCAGCAGCTTAACCCGCCGAGGGGAGCATGAGCAGTTCTTC. The full variable domain, its missing parts supplied by reference TRBV7-3 and TRBJ2-1, is GAGVSQTPSNKVTEKGKYVELRCDPISGHTALYWYRQSLGQGPEFLIYFQGTGAADDSGLPNDRFFAVRPEGSVSTLKIQRTERGDSAVYLCASSLTRRGEHEQFFGPGTRLTVL.

Only a few counts were recorded for this clonotype. The J gene is TRBJ1-2, the V gene TRBV19; 7 bases fit TRBD1. Germline V gene data show CDR1 as LNHDA and CDR2 as SQIVND (reference sequence). Unmatched junction bases numbered 11, after V lost 5 bases and J lost 5 bases. The length of the CDR3 is 15 residues. This CDR3 reads CASSLLSGTDYGYTF. The CDR3, as DNA: TGTGCCAGTAGTCTTCTATCCGGGACAGATTATGGCTACACCTTC. The full variable domain, its missing parts supplied by reference TRBV19 and TRBJ1-2, is DGGITQSPKYLFRKEGQNVTLSCEQNLNHDAMYWYRQDPGQGLRLIYYSQIVNDFQKGDIAEGYSVSREKKESFPLTVTSAQKNPTAFYLCASSLLSGTDYGYTFGSGTRLTVV.

For this clonotype: This likely comes from a read error, as the CDR3 has no conserved phenylalanine or tryptophan at its end. The rearrangement uses TRBV27 and TRBJ1-1; a possible D gene is TRBD1 (5 bases). This CDR3 contains 12 residues. The V and J ends lost 5 bases and 6 bases respectively, with 10 bases between them. Germline CDR1 MNHEY, CDR2 SMNVEV (reference sequence). The CDR3 region is CASSQGPPEAFL. The CDR3 nucleotides are TGTGCCAGCAGTCAGGGCCCACCTGAAGCTTTCTTA.

This rearrangement joins TRBV25-1 to TRBJ1-1; D possibly corresponds to TRBD1 (5 bases). The V end lost 5 bases, the J end lost 3 bases, and 19 bases lay between the germline ends. The CDR3 has 16 amino acids. The germline CDR1 and CDR2 sequences are MGHDK and SYGVNS. CDR3 protein: CASSLKRDRQDTEAFF. The CDR3 region has the DNA TGTGCCAGCAGTCTCAAACGGGACCGCCAAGACACTGAAGCTTTCTTT.

This clonotype was counted a single time. J is TRBJ2-2 and V is TRBV6-6; D may be TRBD1 (5 bases). Germline assignment: CDR1 MNHNY and CDR2 SVGAGI (reference sequence). V gave up 5 bases and J gave up 6 bases, with 22 bases separating them. The CDR3 covers 17 residues. The CDR3 DNA reads as TGTGCCAGCAGTGACAGCAGGAAGGGGATCGTGGCCGGGGAGCTGTTTTTT. Protein: CASSDSRKGIVAGELFF.

This clonotype was recorded at least ten times. The V and J genes are TRBV7-6 and TRBJ1-2, with D possibly TRBD1 on 6 matching bases. CDR1 and CDR2 (germline): SGHVS, FNYEAQ. The CDR3 loop spans 13 amino acids. The germline V and J ends were trimmed by 4 bases and 10 bases, with 16 bases remaining between them. For the CDR3, the DNA is TGTGCCAGCAGCTCAGAATACAGGGATGACTACACCTTC. Its translation: CASSSEYRDDYTF.

There are a few counts of this clonotype. V usage is TRBV6-5 and J usage is TRBJ2-3, with D possibly matching TRBD2 (7 bases). The V gene's germline CDR1 is MNHEY and CDR2 SVGAGI. The CDR3 loop spans 16 amino acids. The ends were cut back, 0 bases at V and 4 bases at J, with 14 bases in the middle. CDR3 residues: CASSYSIGGQADTQYF. As DNA, the CDR3 is TGTGCCAGCAGTTACTCTATCGGGGGGCAAGCAGATACGCAGTATTTT.

This clonotype is a singleton in its sample. Here the CDR3 DNA reads TGCGCCAGCAGCCGTCCGGGTGAGGGGACGCTAGAGACCCAGTACTTC. Translated, it gives CASSRPGEGTLETQYF. The gene calls are TRBV5-1 and TRBJ2-5, with D possibly being TRBD1 or TRBD2 (5 bases each). The CDR3 loop spans 16 amino acids. V lost 4 bases, J lost 4 bases, and 20 bases lay in between. Germline loops: CDR1 SGHRS, CDR2 YFSETQ.